This TCR beta chain emerged from a study of beta chain features in type 1 diabetes. On the study more broadly: Cell yields, gender and age were similar in healthy donors and patients.

The isolated RNA, all of it, was reverse transcribed, so expressed TCRB transcripts were what got sequenced. Sequencing used immunoSEQ multiplex PCR; TCRdb keeps in-frame clones, though not all of them. This table has hundreds of thousands of clones, roughly 16% appearing once. In this sample, this clone turned up a few times. Antigen unknown. The study's findings and limits: Sequencing from cDNA could over-represent high-TCR-expressing cells.

One heparinised draw of blood, averaging about 110 mL, came from each donor. The CDR3 is 17 amino acids. CDR1 is ENHRY, CDR2 SYGVKD, per germline. V was shortened by 0 bases and J by 2 bases, with 17 bases between the two germline ends. The chain uses TRBV10-3 and TRBJ2-7, with D tentatively TRBD1 or TRBD2 (5 bases each). The sample consisted of naive CD4+ T cells from blood. The sequence came from a man between 18 and 35 years old in good health. In DNA, the CDR3 is TGTGCCATCAGTGAGTCGCTTTCCCGGGACCGGGCCTACGAGCAGTACTTC. Its protein is CAISESLSRDRAYEQYF.